These T cell receptor beta chains were read from a single sample in a study of blood T cells in healthy people across ages. TCRdb reprocessed the 5' RACE reads via MiXCR and lists one record per CDR3 protein. The sample consists of around 690,000 distinct CDR3 sequences, 45% to 65% of them appearing once. The sequenced material came from blood. The source of these receptors is a man aged 55 to 70 in good health. Each CDR3 is given with its conserved first and last residue. A D gene is named only where the DNA matches it firmly.

J gene: TRBJ2-1
V gene: TRBV20-1
D gene: -
CDR3 length: 17
CDR3 DNA: TGCAGTGCTAGAAAGCTGGGGGGCGGGGCCGGCTACAATGAGCAGTTCTTC
CDR3 protein: CSARKLGGGAGYNEQFF

J gene: TRBJ1-1
V gene: TRBV29-1
D gene: -
CDR3 length: 15
CDR3 DNA: TGCAGCGCGCGTCCCCGGGGGGAAGTGTCCACTGAAGCTTTCTTT
CDR3 protein: CSARPRGEVSTEAFF

J gene: TRBJ1-2
V gene: TRBV10-3
D gene: -
CDR3 length: 11
CDR3 DNA: TGTGCCATCAGTGATGGGGGTGGCTGCACCTTC
CDR3 protein: CAISDGGGCTF

J gene: TRBJ2-3
V gene: TRBV7-2
D gene: -
CDR3 length: 15
CDR3 DNA: TGTGCCAGCAGCCAGGGGGCGGGGGTCACAGATACGCAGTATTTT
CDR3 protein: CASSQGAGVTDTQYF

J gene: TRBJ1-1
V gene: TRBV5-1
D gene: -
CDR3 length: 16
CDR3 DNA: TGCGCCAGCAGCCAAGCGGGGGCCCGGGGTCTTACTGAAGCTTTCTTT
CDR3 protein: CASSQAGARGLTEAFF

J gene: TRBJ2-1
V gene: TRBV10-3
D gene: -
CDR3 length: 17
CDR3 DNA: TGTGCCATCAGTGACCCCGGACGCTCGATTCCCTACAATGAGCAGTTCTTC
CDR3 protein: CAISDPGRSIPYNEQFF

J gene: TRBJ2-3
V gene: TRBV6-4
D gene: -
CDR3 length: 14
CDR3 DNA: TGTGCCAGCAGTGAGAGAATAAGCACAGATACGCAGTATTTT
CDR3 protein: CASSERISTDTQYF

J gene: TRBJ1-2
V gene: TRBV6-5
D gene: TRBD1
CDR3 length: 14
CDR3 DNA: TGTGCCAGCAGGGATGGGACAGGGAGGGGCGGCTACACCTTC
CDR3 protein: CASRDGTGRGGYTF

J gene: TRBJ2-1
V gene: TRBV12-3/TRBV12-4
D gene: TRBD2
CDR3 length: 16
CDR3 DNA: TGTGCCAGCAGTACCGATCTGGGACTAGCGGGGGGGCATAGGTTCTTC
CDR3 protein: CASSTDLGLAGGHRFF

J gene: TRBJ2-3
V gene: TRBV20-1
D gene: -
CDR3 length: 17
CDR3 DNA: -
CDR3 protein: CSVSRQIRSILAHTQYF